This T cell receptor beta chain was observed in a study of vaccination and CD4 T cells after COVID-19. About the research overall: Recovered patients in the cohort numbered six men and four women, two of them Hispanic. Regarding the study as a whole: The appearance of a median approximately 85% of reactive clones in convalescent patients occurred only post-vaccination.

The CDR3 has 16 residues. Trimming cost V 5 bases and J 0 bases; bases outside gene matches: 10. Germline V gives CDR1 DFQATT, CDR2 SNEGSKA (reference sequence). Cultured CD4+ T-cell DNA underwent Oncomine TCR Beta short-read sequencing. Each CDR3 protein is one row after TCRdb ran MiXCR on the PCR reads. The top ten clones hold about 37% of a sample with about 8,000 distinct CDR3 sequences, about half of them seen once. This clonotype was recorded a few times. What it binds is not known. Treatment specified: approximately 11-day PBMC culture with coronavirus spike peptide pools or control peptides (ViraFEST assay).

The sequencing sample was made of CD4+ T cells from blood, cultured in vitro. J is TRBJ2-7 and V is TRBV20-1, with TRBD2 matching over 10 bases. The receptor's source is a human donor who had recovered from COVID-19. The DNA of the CDR3 is TGCAGTGCTCCTGACCCAAGCGGGGGGGTCTCCTACGAGCAGTACTTC. It translates to CSAPDPSGGVSYEQYF.